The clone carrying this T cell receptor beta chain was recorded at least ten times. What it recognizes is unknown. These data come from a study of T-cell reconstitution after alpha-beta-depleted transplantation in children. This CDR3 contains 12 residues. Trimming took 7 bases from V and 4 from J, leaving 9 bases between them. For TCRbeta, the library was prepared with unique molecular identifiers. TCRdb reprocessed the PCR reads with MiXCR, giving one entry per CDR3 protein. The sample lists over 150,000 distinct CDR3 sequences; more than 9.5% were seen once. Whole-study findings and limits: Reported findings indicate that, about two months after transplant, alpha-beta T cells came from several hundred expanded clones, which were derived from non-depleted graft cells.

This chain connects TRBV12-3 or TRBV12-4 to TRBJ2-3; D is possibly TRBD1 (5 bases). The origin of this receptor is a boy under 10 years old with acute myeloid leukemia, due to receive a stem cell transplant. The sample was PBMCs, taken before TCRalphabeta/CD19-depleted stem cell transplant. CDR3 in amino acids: CASTRTPDTQYF. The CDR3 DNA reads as TGTGCCAGCACCAGGACACCAGATACGCAGTATTTT.